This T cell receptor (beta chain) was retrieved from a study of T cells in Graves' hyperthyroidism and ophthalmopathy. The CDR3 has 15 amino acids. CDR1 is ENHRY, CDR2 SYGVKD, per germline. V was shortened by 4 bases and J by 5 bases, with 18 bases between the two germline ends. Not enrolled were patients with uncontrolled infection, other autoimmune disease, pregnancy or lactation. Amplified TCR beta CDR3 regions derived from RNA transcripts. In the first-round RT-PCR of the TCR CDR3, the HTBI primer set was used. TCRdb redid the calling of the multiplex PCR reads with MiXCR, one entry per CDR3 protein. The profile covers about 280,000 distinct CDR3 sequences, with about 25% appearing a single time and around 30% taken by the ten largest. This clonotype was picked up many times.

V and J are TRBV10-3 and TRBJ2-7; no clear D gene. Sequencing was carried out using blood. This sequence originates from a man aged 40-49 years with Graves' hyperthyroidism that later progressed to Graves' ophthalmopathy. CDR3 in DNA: TGTGCCATCAGTGTTGCGGTCAGGAGTTTTGACGAGCAGTACTTC. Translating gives CAISVAVRSFDEQYF.